This T cell receptor beta chain was observed in a study of T cells in Graves' hyperthyroidism and ophthalmopathy. Each ophthalmopathy patient scored at least 3 on the Clinical Activity Score and at least 4 on NOSPECS grade, with duration under 3 months. Patients were excluded because of uncontrolled infection, other autoimmune disease, pregnancy or lactation. The table lists this clonotype with many counts. Regions amplified from RNA transcripts were the TCR beta CDR3 regions. The TCR CDR3 first-round RT-PCR relied on the HTBI primer set. Each CDR3 protein is one row after TCRdb ran MiXCR on the multiplex PCR reads. The repertoire holds hundreds of thousands of distinct CDR3 sequences, with approximately 15% as singletons. The sample consisted of blood. The source is a woman between 35 and 50 years old with Graves' ophthalmopathy.

The CDR3 nucleotides are TGCAGTGCTAACGGGGCGGTGAATGAGCAGTTCTTC. Encoded protein: CSANGAVNEQFF. The gene calls are TRBV20-1 and TRBJ2-1; D is perhaps TRBD1 or TRBD2 (5 bases each). Germline CDR1 and CDR2: DFQATT and SNEGSKA (reference sequence). The CDR3 contains 12 residues. V shed 4 bases and J shed 7 bases, with 11 bases lying between them.